A selection of T cell receptor beta chains follows, all from one sample in a study of long-term antiretroviral therapy in people with HIV. TCRdb keeps only in-frame clones here, not all; method: immunoSEQ multiplex PCR. The sample carries fewer than 55,000 clones, roughly 96% recorded once. Sequencing used unsorted PBMCs, obtained 3.7 years after starting antiretroviral therapy. The origin of the receptors is a woman aged 45-65 years with HIV. Both conserved end residues are part of each CDR3. A D gene is named only where the DNA matches it firmly. Size tells how often a clone was seen (once, few, many) or the class of an expanded clone, and some rows leave it out.

size,V,J,D,CDR3,DNA
NA,TRBV14,TRBJ1-5,NA,CASSQVVFQPQHF,TGTGCCAGCAGCCAAGTAGTCTTCCAGCCCCAGCATTTT
NA,TRBV5-5,TRBJ2-1,TRBD2,CASSLAGGQNEQFF,TGTGCCAGCAGCTTGGCGGGGGGGCAAAATGAGCAGTTCTTC
NA,TRBV15,TRBJ1-5,NA,CATSSNRLNQPQHF,TGTGCCACCAGCTCGAACAGACTCAATCAGCCCCAGCATTTT
NA,TRBV9,TRBJ1-2,NA,CASSVGAGVNYGYTF,TGTGCCAGCAGCGTAGGGGCAGGGGTTAACTATGGCTACACCTTC
NA,TRBV5-4,TRBJ1-1,NA,CASSLPGGKTEAFF,TGTGCCAGCAGCTTGCCCGGGGGGAAGACTGAAGCTTTCTTT
NA,TRBV5-6,TRBJ2-5,NA,CASSFMLGASGETQYF,TGTGCCAGCAGCTTCATGTTGGGGGCAAGTGGGGAGACCCAGTACTTC
NA,TRBV6-5,TRBJ1-2,NA,CASSLGPFGAYGYTF,TGTGCCAGCAGCCTGGGACCTTTTGGGGCCTATGGCTACACCTTC
NA,TRBV7-2,TRBJ2-2,NA,CASSSFGQNTGELFF,TGTGCCAGCAGTTCTTTCGGTCAGAACACCGGGGAGCTGTTTTTT
NA,TRBV9,TRBJ2-5,NA,CASSVSPAQETQYF,TGTGCCAGCAGCGTAAGTCCAGCCCAAGAGACCCAGTACTTC
NA,TRBV19,TRBJ1-1,NA,CASRQGITEAFF,TGTGCCAGTCGGCAGGGCATCACTGAAGCTTTCTTT
NA,TRBV19,TRBJ1-4,TRBD1,CASTKPGQLNEKLFF,TGTGCCAGTACTAAACCGGGACAGCTTAATGAAAAACTGTTTTTT
NA,TRBV29-1,TRBJ2-5,NA,CSVGEETQYF,TGCAGCGTTGGCGAGGAGACCCAGTACTTC
NA,TRBV4-1,TRBJ1-5,NA,CASSQGGDQPQHF,TGCGCCAGCAGCCAAGGGGGAGATCAGCCCCAGCATTTT
NA,TRBV7-8,TRBJ1-5,TRBD1,CASSSGQPWPQHF,TGTGCCAGCAGCTCGGGACAGCCATGGCCCCAGCATTTT
NA,TRBV14,TRBJ1-2,TRBD1,CASSYSTGDYGYTF,TGTGCCAGCAGCTACTCCACAGGGGACTATGGCTACACCTTC
NA,TRBV6-1,TRBJ2-3,TRBD2,CASSETSGQADTQYF,TGTGCCAGCAGTGAGACTAGCGGACAGGCAGATACGCAGTATTTT
few,TRBV7-3,TRBJ2-7,NA,CASSVTGTLYEQYF,TGTGCCAGCAGCGTAACCGGGACACTCTACGAGCAGTACTTC
NA,TRBV7-9,TRBJ1-1,NA,CASSSSGGGQGTEAFF,TGTGCCAGCAGCTCCTCAGGAGGGGGGCAGGGGACTGAAGCTTTCTTT
NA,TRBV10-2,TRBJ1-2,NA,CASSVSNTDGYTF,TGCGCCAGCAGTGTCTCTAACACGGATGGCTACACCTTC
NA,TRBV30,TRBJ1-5,TRBD1,CAWSQIQGDQPQHF,TGTGCCTGGAGTCAAATTCAGGGGGATCAGCCCCAGCATTTT
NA,TRBV27,TRBJ2-2,NA,CASSFPDTTGELFF,TGTGCCAGCAGTTTCCCCGACACAACCGGGGAGCTGTTTTTT
NA,TRBV19,TRBJ1-1,NA,CASTPGGEDMNTEAFF,TGTGCCAGTACCCCGGGGGGAGAGGACATGAACACTGAAGCTTTCTTT
NA,TRBV5-8,TRBJ2-7,TRBD1,CASSLGDSRQYF,TGTGCCAGCAGCTTGGGGGACAGCCGGCAGTACTTC
NA,TRBV4-3,TRBJ2-3,TRBD1,CASSPGQGVTDTQYF,TGCGCCAGTTCCCCCGGACAGGGCGTCACAGATACGCAGTATTTT
NA,TRBV5-8,TRBJ1-2,NA,CASSLLQGSYGYTF,TGTGCCAGCAGCTTGTTGCAGGGGAGCTATGGCTACACCTTC
NA,TRBV5-6,TRBJ1-2,NA,CASSLIPGTADYTF,TGTGCCAGCAGCTTGATCCCGGGGACGGCTGACTACACCTTC
NA,TRBV5-6,TRBJ2-4,NA,CASGGGLAKNIQYF,TGTGCCAGCGGAGGAGGTCTAGCCAAAAACATTCAGTACTTC
NA,TRBV6-5,TRBJ1-2,NA,CASSYAGDGYTF,TGTGCCAGCAGTTACGCGGGGGATGGCTACACCTTC
NA,TRBV6-5,TRBJ1-2,TRBD1,CASSFDRVGGYTF,TGTGCCAGCAGTTTCGACAGGGTGGGAGGCTACACCTTC
NA,TRBV2,TRBJ2-3,NA,CASSVRGAGDTQYF,TGTGCCAGCAGTGTACGCGGGGCCGGAGATACGCAGTATTTT
NA,TRBV7-2,TRBJ2-7,NA,CASSLSGARDEQYF,TGTGCCAGCAGCTTATCGGGGGCGCGGGACGAGCAGTACTTC
NA,TRBV30,TRBJ1-5,NA,CAWGTGRNQPQHF,TGTGCCTGGGGGACCGGGAGAAATCAGCCCCAGCATTTT
NA,TRBV5-1,TRBJ1-1,NA,CASSFTIMNTEAFF,TGCGCCAGCAGCTTCACGATCATGAACACTGAAGCTTTCTTT
once,TRBV20-1,TRBJ2-5,NA,CSARLQETQYF,TGCAGTGCTAGACTACAAGAGACCCAGTACTTC
NA,TRBV20-1,TRBJ2-7,NA,CSPQGLDEQYF,TGCAGTCCCCAGGGATTGGACGAGCAGTACTTC
NA,TRBV7-9,TRBJ1-1,NA,CASSLQGDATEAFF,TGTGCCAGCAGCTTACAAGGGGATGCCACTGAAGCTTTCTTT
NA,TRBV5-1,TRBJ2-1,NA,CASSLGWGSSSYNEQFF,TGCGCCAGCAGCTTGGGATGGGGGTCGAGCTCCTACAATGAGCAGTTCTTC
NA,TRBV5-5,TRBJ2-3,TRBD1,CASRIQGDTDTQYF,TGTGCCAGCAGGATACAGGGGGACACAGATACGCAGTATTTT
NA,TRBV30,TRBJ1-2,NA,CAWTGAPLYGYTF,TGTGCCTGGACAGGCGCCCCCCTCTATGGCTACACCTTC
NA,TRBV2,TRBJ1-6,NA,CASKGGWDSPLHF,TGTGCCAGCAAGGGGGGTTGGGATTCACCCCTCCACTTT
NA,TRBV6-5,TRBJ2-1,TRBD2,CASRGTSGLNEQFF,TGTGCCAGCAGGGGGACTAGCGGCCTCAATGAGCAGTTCTTC
NA,TRBV19,TRBJ2-1,NA,CASSTRDLSEQFF,TGTGCCAGTAGTACCCGGGACCTAAGTGAGCAGTTCTTC
NA,TRBV4-1,TRBJ1-6,NA,CASSQETGSNSPLHF,TGCGCCAGCAGCCAAGAAACAGGGTCTAATTCACCCCTCCACTTT
NA,TRBV2,TRBJ1-1,NA,CASSRRENTEAFF,TGTGCCAGCAGTCGGCGGGAGAACACTGAAGCTTTCTTT
once,TRBV12-5,TRBJ2-7,NA,CASGLTDYEQYF,TGTGCTAGTGGTCTCACCGATTACGAGCAGTACTTC
NA,TRBV19,TRBJ1-1,TRBD1,CASSTTGDTEAFF,TGTGCCAGTAGTACGACAGGGGACACTGAAGCTTTCTTT
NA,TRBV27,TRBJ2-7,NA,CASSSLSGLGEQYF,TGTGCCAGCAGTAGCCTTTCAGGGTTGGGCGAGCAGTACTTC
NA,TRBV19,TRBJ1-1,TRBD1,CASRYRTGPNTEAFF,TGTGCCAGTAGATACCGGACAGGGCCGAACACTGAAGCTTTCTTT
NA,TRBV27,TRBJ1-2,NA,CATGATGNGYTF,TGTGCCACCGGAGCCACAGGGAATGGCTACACCTTC